This T cell receptor (beta chain) comes out of a study of blood T cell repertoires in COVID-19. At the level of the study: Specimens from acute and convalescent COVID-19 originated in the United States, Italy and Spain.

Authors' methods: Scientists estimated how many nucleated cells there were by amplifying reference gene primers. Method: immunoSEQ multiplex PCR; TCRdb's copy keeps in-frame clones and lacks some. V and J calls plus clone size are reproduced from that table; the DNA served to infer D and trimming. The sample shows over 85,000 clones, approximately 86% of them seen only once. CDR3 length: 15 residues. Germline CDR1 is SGHRS and CDR2 is YFSETQ. The trim removed 4 bases at V and 2 bases at J, leaving 9 bases unmatched. The chain recombines TRBV5-1 with TRBJ2-7; 7 bases are a match to TRBD1. This sequence originates from a man aged 35 to 55 with acute or convalescent COVID-19. The sequenced material came from peripheral blood. The CDR3 reads CASSLLRDRAYEQYF. The CDR3 nucleotides read TGCGCCAGCAGCCTTCTCCGGGACAGAGCCTACGAGCAGTACTTC.